The rows below give T cell receptor beta chains drawn from one sample of a study of regulatory T cells. The data were produced by immunoSEQ multiplex PCR, yet TCRdb's version contains in-frame clones alone and is incomplete. The sample holds about 32,000 clones, about 91% seen once. The specimen was conventional CD4+ T cells sorted from blood. These receptors originate from a person aged 18-30 years with CD3G deficiency. CDR3s include the opening cysteine and the closing phenylalanine or tryptophan. Each record gives: clone size, V gene, D gene, J gene, CDR3 protein, CDR3 DNA. The D gene is left open where the match is weak. Size is omitted from some rows. Given values are once, few, many or a class for expanded clones.

abundance: -
v_gene: TRBV19
d_gene: -
j_gene: TRBJ2-6
CDR3aa: CASSGGGAGANVLTF
CDR3nt: TGTGCCAGTAGTGGGGGCGGAGCTGGGGCCAACGTCCTGACTTTC

abundance: -
v_gene: TRBV7-6
d_gene: -
j_gene: TRBJ2-1
CDR3aa: CASSFGLGNNEQFF
CDR3nt: TGTGCCAGCAGCTTTGGGTTAGGGAACAATGAGCAGTTCTTC

abundance: -
v_gene: TRBV6-1
d_gene: TRBD1
j_gene: TRBJ1-2
CDR3aa: CASSDPGQGNYGYTF
CDR3nt: TGTGCCAGCAGTGACCCGGGACAGGGGAACTATGGCTACACCTTC

abundance: -
v_gene: TRBV19
d_gene: -
j_gene: TRBJ1-1
CDR3aa: CASTFSGAYTEAFF
CDR3nt: TGTGCCAGTACTTTCTCAGGGGCGTACACTGAAGCTTTCTTT

abundance: -
v_gene: TRBV27
d_gene: -
j_gene: TRBJ1-4
CDR3aa: CASSFRRAEKLFF
CDR3nt: TGTGCCAGCAGTTTTCGCAGGGCCGAAAAACTGTTTTTT

abundance: -
v_gene: TRBV7-9
d_gene: -
j_gene: TRBJ1-1
CDR3aa: CASTPFGGRTEAFF
CDR3nt: TGTGCCAGCACCCCCTTCGGGGGGAGGACTGAAGCTTTCTTT

abundance: -
v_gene: TRBV30
d_gene: -
j_gene: TRBJ2-1
CDR3aa: CAREDRTYNEQFF
CDR3nt: TGTGCCCGGGAGGACAGGACCTACAATGAGCAGTTCTTC

abundance: few
v_gene: TRBV5-1
d_gene: -
j_gene: TRBJ2-1
CDR3aa: CASSGQVGNEQFF
CDR3nt: TGCGCCAGCAGCGGGCAAGTTGGGAATGAGCAGTTCTTC

abundance: -
v_gene: TRBV7-9
d_gene: -
j_gene: TRBJ2-1
CDR3aa: CASSRGGQGYSWQFF
CDR3nt: TGTGCCAGCAGCCGGGGGGGACAGGGATATTCGTGGCAGTTCTTC

abundance: -
v_gene: TRBV9
d_gene: TRBD2
j_gene: TRBJ2-1
CDR3aa: CASSALAGGGEQFF
CDR3nt: TGTGCCAGCAGCGCACTAGCGGGAGGTGGTGAGCAGTTCTTC

abundance: -
v_gene: TRBV28
d_gene: -
j_gene: TRBJ2-1
CDR3aa: CASGSPRGEWQFF
CDR3nt: TGTGCCAGCGGTTCTCCTAGGGGGGAATGGCAGTTCTTC

abundance: -
v_gene: TRBV5-1
d_gene: TRBD2
j_gene: TRBJ2-7
CDR3aa: CASSFDGGAYEQYF
CDR3nt: TGCGCCAGCAGCTTCGACGGGGGGGCCTACGAGCAGTACTTC

abundance: -
v_gene: TRBV11-2
d_gene: -
j_gene: TRBJ2-7
CDR3aa: CASSLEGGTGPYEQYF
CDR3nt: TGTGCCAGCAGCTTAGAGGGGGGGACAGGTCCTTACGAGCAGTACTTC

abundance: -
v_gene: TRBV9
d_gene: TRBD2
j_gene: TRBJ2-7
CDR3aa: CASSPGGLASSYEQYF
CDR3nt: TGTGCCAGCAGCCCAGGGGGACTAGCGAGCTCCTACGAGCAGTACTTC

abundance: once
v_gene: TRBV6-4
d_gene: -
j_gene: TRBJ2-7
CDR3aa: CASARAASYEQYF
CDR3nt: TGTGCCAGCGCGAGGGCGGCCTCCTACGAGCAGTACTTC

abundance: -
v_gene: TRBV6-1
d_gene: -
j_gene: TRBJ1-2
CDR3aa: CASSEQGWYGYTF
CDR3nt: TGTGCCAGCAGTGAACAGGGGTGGTATGGCTACACCTTC

abundance: -
v_gene: TRBV5-1
d_gene: TRBD2
j_gene: TRBJ2-1
CDR3aa: CASSNLAGAYNEQFF
CDR3nt: TGCGCCAGCAGTAACTTAGCGGGGGCCTACAATGAGCAGTTCTTC

abundance: -
v_gene: TRBV7-9
d_gene: -
j_gene: TRBJ2-3
CDR3aa: CASSLGLLSTDTQYF
CDR3nt: TGTGCCAGCAGCTTAGGACTACTGAGCACAGATACGCAGTATTTT

abundance: -
v_gene: TRBV9
d_gene: -
j_gene: TRBJ1-2
CDR3aa: CASSRRDSGYGYTF
CDR3nt: TGTGCCAGCAGTAGGAGGGATTCCGGCTATGGCTACACCTTC

abundance: -
v_gene: TRBV10-3
d_gene: TRBD2
j_gene: TRBJ2-7
CDR3aa: CASTSGDLRRQYF
CDR3nt: TGTGCCAGCACTAGCGGGGACCTACGAAGGCAGTACTTC

abundance: -
v_gene: TRBV27
d_gene: -
j_gene: TRBJ2-3
CDR3aa: CASSLTALGAQYF
CDR3nt: TGTGCCAGCAGTTTGACAGCCCTAGGTGCGCAGTATTTT

abundance: -
v_gene: TRBV5-1
d_gene: -
j_gene: TRBJ2-3
CDR3aa: CASALGRGGGTDTQYF
CDR3nt: TGCGCCAGCGCCTTGGGGCGAGGAGGGGGCACAGATACGCAGTATTTT

abundance: -
v_gene: TRBV5-1
d_gene: -
j_gene: TRBJ2-3
CDR3aa: CASSLGPVGTDTQYF
CDR3nt: TGCGCCAGCAGCTTGGGCCCCGTAGGAACAGATACGCAGTATTTT

abundance: -
v_gene: TRBV25-1
d_gene: TRBD2
j_gene: TRBJ2-5
CDR3aa: CASSESGGAETQYF
CDR3nt: TGTGCCAGCAGTGAATCGGGAGGGGCAGAGACCCAGTACTTC

abundance: -
v_gene: TRBV7-9
d_gene: -
j_gene: TRBJ1-4
CDR3aa: CASSLGGGPNEKLFF
CDR3nt: TGTGCCAGCAGCTTGGGGGGAGGCCCCAATGAAAAACTGTTTTTT

abundance: -
v_gene: TRBV5-1
d_gene: -
j_gene: TRBJ1-1
CDR3aa: CASSPTRGGTEAFF
CDR3nt: TGCGCCAGCAGCCCCACCAGAGGCGGCACTGAAGCTTTCTTT

abundance: -
v_gene: TRBV21-1
d_gene: -
j_gene: TRBJ1-6
CDR3aa: CASSNICTNQSPLHF
CDR3nt: TGTGCCAGCAGCAATATCTGTACTAACCAGTCACCCCTCCACTTT

abundance: -
v_gene: TRBV6-1
d_gene: -
j_gene: TRBJ2-2
CDR3aa: CASSEGELFF
CDR3nt: TGTGCCAGCAGTGAAGGGGAGCTGTTTTTT

abundance: -
v_gene: TRBV5-1
d_gene: -
j_gene: TRBJ2-3
CDR3aa: CASRPAGSSTDTQYF
CDR3nt: TGCGCCAGCAGGCCCGCAGGATCTAGCACAGATACGCAGTATTTT

abundance: once
v_gene: TRBV28
d_gene: -
j_gene: TRBJ2-7
CDR3aa: CASSLSQGAYEQYF
CDR3nt: TGTGCCAGCAGTCTTTCCCAGGGCGCCTACGAGCAGTACTTC

abundance: -
v_gene: TRBV19
d_gene: TRBD1
j_gene: TRBJ1-1
CDR3aa: CASSRDRGMNTEAFF
CDR3nt: TGTGCCAGTAGTAGGGACAGGGGGATGAACACTGAAGCTTTCTTT

abundance: -
v_gene: TRBV6-1
d_gene: -
j_gene: TRBJ1-1
CDR3aa: CASSDSSETVTLEAFF
CDR3nt: TGTGCCAGCAGTGATTCATCCGAGACAGTGACTCTTGAAGCTTTCTTT

abundance: -
v_gene: TRBV21-1
d_gene: -
j_gene: TRBJ2-7
CDR3aa: CASSPREVAYEQYF
CDR3nt: TGTGCCAGCAGTCCACGGGAGGTAGCCTACGAGCAGTACTTC

abundance: once
v_gene: TRBV9
d_gene: -
j_gene: TRBJ2-6
CDR3aa: CASSMGRFSGANVLTF
CDR3nt: TGTGCCAGCAGCATGGGACGGTTTTCTGGGGCCAACGTCCTGACTTTC

abundance: -
v_gene: TRBV5-1
d_gene: TRBD1
j_gene: TRBJ1-1
CDR3aa: CASSSGQNTEAFF
CDR3nt: TGCGCCAGCAGCTCGGGACAGAACACTGAAGCCTTCTTT

abundance: -
v_gene: TRBV19
d_gene: TRBD1
j_gene: TRBJ1-5
CDR3aa: CATSPVGQGAGSNQPQHF
CDR3nt: TGTGCCACCTCCCCCGTTGGACAGGGGGCCGGGAGCAATCAGCCCCAGCATTTT

abundance: -
v_gene: TRBV6-1
d_gene: -
j_gene: TRBJ2-3
CDR3aa: CASSEGPMFGGTQYF
CDR3nt: TGTGCCAGCTCCGAGGGACCCATGTTTGGGGGTACGCAGTATTTT

abundance: -
v_gene: TRBV28
d_gene: -
j_gene: TRBJ2-7
CDR3aa: CASSAGKIRKQYF
CDR3nt: TGTGCCAGCAGTGCCGGGAAAATCAGGAAGCAGTACTTC

abundance: -
v_gene: TRBV28
d_gene: -
j_gene: TRBJ2-6
CDR3aa: CASTGRRSGANVLTF
CDR3nt: TGTGCCAGCACAGGGAGACGCTCTGGGGCCAACGTCCTGACTTTC

abundance: once
v_gene: TRBV28
d_gene: -
j_gene: TRBJ2-7
CDR3aa: CASSDSREQYF
CDR3nt: TGTGCCAGCTCGGACAGCCGAGAGCAGTACTTC

abundance: -
v_gene: TRBV7-9
d_gene: -
j_gene: TRBJ2-3
CDR3aa: CASGGPRGDTQYF
CDR3nt: TGTGCCAGCGGAGGCCCACGGGGAGATACGCAGTATTTT

abundance: medium-sized
v_gene: TRBV6-6
d_gene: -
j_gene: TRBJ1-5
CDR3aa: CASSYSVVQPQHF
CDR3nt: TGTGCCAGCAGTTACTCGGTAGTTCAGCCCCAGCATTTT

abundance: -
v_gene: TRBV5-1
d_gene: -
j_gene: TRBJ2-2
CDR3aa: CASRPGRNTGELFF
CDR3nt: TGCGCCAGCAGACCAGGAAGGAACACCGGGGAGCTGTTTTTT

abundance: -
v_gene: TRBV10-3
d_gene: -
j_gene: TRBJ2-7
CDR3aa: CAISELGVREQYF
CDR3nt: TGTGCCATCAGTGAGTTGGGGGTAAGGGAGCAGTACTTC

abundance: -
v_gene: TRBV27
d_gene: TRBD1
j_gene: TRBJ2-5
CDR3aa: CASSSRQGLSETQYF
CDR3nt: TGTGCCAGCTCCTCCCGACAGGGTCTCTCGGAGACCCAGTACTTC

abundance: -
v_gene: TRBV6-1
d_gene: -
j_gene: TRBJ2-7
CDR3aa: CASSEAFGGNYEQYF
CDR3nt: TGTGCCAGCAGTGAAGCCTTCGGCGGGAACTACGAGCAGTACTTC

abundance: -
v_gene: TRBV5-1
d_gene: TRBD2
j_gene: TRBJ2-1
CDR3aa: CASSWGLEGRDEQFF
CDR3nt: TGCGCCAGCAGCTGGGGACTCGAGGGGAGGGATGAGCAGTTCTTC

abundance: -
v_gene: TRBV6-5
d_gene: -
j_gene: TRBJ2-6
CDR3aa: CASSPGVSGANVLTF
CDR3nt: TGTGCCAGCAGTCCCGGGGTCTCTGGGGCCAACGTCCTGACTTTC

abundance: once
v_gene: TRBV6-6
d_gene: -
j_gene: TRBJ2-4
CDR3aa: CASAGGDIQYF
CDR3nt: TGTGCCAGCGCTGGGGGAGACATTCAGTACTTC

abundance: -
v_gene: TRBV11-1
d_gene: -
j_gene: TRBJ2-1
CDR3aa: CASSLGEANEQFF
CDR3nt: TGTGCCAGCAGCTTAGGGGAGGCCAATGAGCAGTTCTTC

abundance: -
v_gene: TRBV7-8
d_gene: TRBD1
j_gene: TRBJ2-7
CDR3aa: CASSIRQGGEQYF
CDR3nt: TGTGCCAGCAGCATACGACAGGGCGGTGAGCAGTACTTC

abundance: -
v_gene: TRBV7-9
d_gene: TRBD1
j_gene: TRBJ1-4
CDR3aa: CASSSGTVGEKLFF
CDR3nt: TGTGCCAGCAGCTCCGGGACAGTGGGGGAAAAACTGTTTTTT

abundance: -
v_gene: TRBV5-1
d_gene: -
j_gene: TRBJ2-2
CDR3aa: CASSFTPEAGELFF
CDR3nt: TGCGCCAGCAGCTTTACACCGGAGGCCGGGGAGCTGTTTTTT

abundance: -
v_gene: TRBV28
d_gene: -
j_gene: TRBJ2-5
CDR3aa: CASSWGETQYF
CDR3nt: TGTGCCAGCAGTTGGGGAGAGACCCAGTACTTC

abundance: -
v_gene: TRBV7-2
d_gene: TRBD2
j_gene: TRBJ2-7
CDR3aa: CASSLVGGDEQYF
CDR3nt: TGTGCCAGCAGCTTAGTCGGGGGGGACGAGCAGTACTTC

abundance: -
v_gene: TRBV28
d_gene: -
j_gene: TRBJ2-3
CDR3aa: CASSNRQLRTDTQYF
CDR3nt: TGTGCCAGCAGTAACAGGCAACTCCGCACAGATACGCAGTATTTT